These 21 T cell receptor beta chains originate from one sample sequenced in a study of CD4 T cells in relation to SARS-CoV-2 and coronaviruses. TCRdb keeps only in-frame clones here, not all; method: immunoSEQ multiplex PCR. Among tens of thousands of clones listed, about four fifths were seen once. No antigen has been assigned to these receptors. The material sequenced was naive CD4+ T cells from PBMCs, cultured in vitro. Indicated subset: naive CD4+ T cells isolated by negative enrichment. The source is an adult with COVID-19.

The V gene is TRBV20-1, the J gene TRBJ2-7, with D hard to call. This CDR3 is built from 12 residues. V lost 3 bases to trimming and J lost 3 bases, with 9 bases between them. Looked up from germline, CDR1 is DFQATT and CDR2 is SNEGSKA (reference sequence). The CDR3 here is CSASSQFYEQYF. DNA of the CDR3: TGCAGTGCTAGTTCCCAATTCTACGAGCAGTACTTC.

The chain combines TRBV18 with TRBJ1-2; D might be TRBD1 (5 bases). The germline V and J ends were trimmed by 5 bases and 4 bases, with 14 bases remaining between them. Germline V CDR1 and CDR2: KGHSH, LQKENI. The CDR3 spans 14 residues. CDR3 in DNA: TGTGCCAGCTCAGTCAATGGTGGGGCCTATGGCTACACCTTC. Residues: CASSVNGGAYGYTF.

This chain joins TRBV7-2 and TRBJ2-4; D call uncertain. Per germline, CDR1 SGHTA and CDR2 FQGNSA. V dropped 4 bases and J dropped 0 bases, with 13 bases sitting between them. The length of the CDR3 is 16 residues. CDR3 nucleotide sequence: TGTGCCAGCAGCTCGCGAAAAACGGGAGCCAAAAACATTCAGTACTTC. Its translation is CASSSRKTGAKNIQYF.

The rearrangement links TRBV7-3 to TRBJ2-3; tentatively, D is TRBD1 or TRBD2 (7 bases each). V shed 5 bases and J shed 1 base, with 13 bases lying between them. This CDR3 comprises 15 residues. CDR1 and CDR2 (germline): SGHTA, FQGTGA. The CDR3 nucleotides read TGTGCCAGCAGCGGGGGGGACAGCGGCACAGATACGCAGTATTTT. Translation gives CASSGGDSGTDTQYF.

This clone turned up a few times. The chain combines TRBV3-1 (or the pseudogene TRBV3-2) with TRBJ1-2, with D unclear. The V end lost 0 bases, the J end lost 6 bases, and 23 bases lay between the germline ends. This CDR3 is 18 amino acids long. Germline lookup yields CDR1 LGHDT and CDR2 YNNKEL (reference sequence). The CDR3 loop reads CASSQDLGRAAYAHGYTF. The CDR3 DNA reads TGTGCCAGCAGCCAAGACCTAGGACGCGCTGCGTATGCCCATGGCTACACCTTC.

The chain employs TRBV27 and TRBJ2-1, with 7 bases matching TRBD2. The CDR3 consists of 15 residues. CDR1 MNHEY and CDR2 SMNVEV come from the germline V gene (reference sequence). After removal of 10 bases from V and 7 bases from J, the junction contained 16 bases not matched to a gene. The CDR3 loop reads CAKGGWHGRTNEQFF. DNA of the CDR3: TGTGCCAAGGGTGGGTGGCACGGGAGGACGAATGAGCAGTTCTTC.

This chain links TRBV7-2 with TRBJ1-5, with 11 bases that match TRBD1. The V gene's germline CDR1 is SGHTA and CDR2 FQGNSA. V shed 4 bases and J 0 bases; nucleotides not matched to a gene: 11. CDR3 size: 19 residues. DNA for the CDR3: TGTGCCAGCAGCTCAAAGGGACAGGGGGGACTCGGTAGCAATCAGCCCCAGCATTTT. Translated, it gives CASSSKGQGGLGSNQPQHF.

This chain joins TRBV3-1 (or the pseudogene TRBV3-2) and TRBJ2-1; 8 bases agree with TRBD2. Unmatched junction bases numbered 14, after V lost 7 bases and J lost 9 bases. CDR3 length: 15 residues. The V gene's germline CDR1 is LGHDT and CDR2 YNNKEL (reference sequence). The CDR3 DNA follows: TGTGCCAGCATCCGTAGCGGGATCCCGGAGAGTGAGCAGTTCTTC. Translated: CASIRSGIPESEQFF.

The chain combines TRBV28 with TRBJ2-5; maybe TRBD2 (6 bases). The germline CDR1 and CDR2 sequences are MDHEN and SYDVKM. Trimming removed 3 bases at V and 7 bases at J, with 12 bases between. This CDR3 has 13 residues. The CDR3 spells CASSLRGGPTQYF. The CDR3 DNA sequence: TGTGCCAGCAGTTTGAGAGGAGGGCCGACCCAGTACTTC.

The V call is TRBV7-2, the J call TRBJ2-7; tentative D call: TRBD2 (5 bases). V was cut by 5 bases and J by 2 bases, with 16 bases left in between. The germline V gene encodes CDR1 SGHTA and CDR2 FQGNSA. The CDR3 is 15 amino acids. The CDR3 protein is CASSTWRVSTYEQYF. For the CDR3, the DNA is TGTGCCAGCAGCACGTGGCGGGTATCAACCTACGAGCAGTACTTC.

The V call is TRBV2, the J call TRBJ2-1; 8 nucleotides align to TRBD2. CDR3 length equals 16 residues. The V gene's germline CDR1 is SNHLY and CDR2 FYNNEI. V trimming: 7 bases; J trimming: 6 bases; junction bases outside the gene matches: 14. The DNA for the CDR3 is TGTGCCAGCAACGATCAGCAAGCGGGAGTAGGCAATGAGCAGTTCTTC. As protein: CASNDQQAGVGNEQFF.

This chain links TRBV19 with TRBJ2-2, with D tentatively TRBD2 (5 bases). There are 13 residues in the CDR3. Trimming took 3 bases from V and 6 from J, leaving 8 bases between them. CDR1 and CDR2 from the germline V gene are LNHDA and SQIVND (reference sequence). The DNA of the CDR3 is TGTGCCAGTAGTATCGCGGGCTCCGGGGAGCTGTTTTTT. Translating gives CASSIAGSGELFF.

The chain combines TRBV7-2 with TRBJ2-5; the D is unclear. V was trimmed by 3 bases and J by 5 bases, leaving 7 bases between them. The length of the CDR3 is 12 residues. The V gene's germline CDR1 is SGHTA and CDR2 FQGNSA. The CDR3 loop reads CASSFLGETQYF. DNA of the CDR3: TGTGCCAGCAGCTTCCTGGGGGAGACCCAGTACTTC. Full variable domain (rest looked up from reference TRBV7-2 and TRBJ2-5): GAGVSQSPSNKVTEKGKDVELRCDPISGHTALYWYRQSLGQGLEFLIYFQGNSAPDKSGLPSDRFSAERTGGSVSTLTIQRTQQEDSAVYLCASSFLGETQYFGPGTRLLVL.

Written as DNA, the CDR3 is TGTGCCAGCAGCCAATCCGGGAATGAGCAGTTCTTC. The encoded protein is CASSQSGNEQFF. The rearrangement links TRBV3-1 (or the pseudogene TRBV3-2) to TRBJ2-1, with D unresolved. CDR1 and CDR2 (germline): LGHDT, YNNKEL (reference sequence). This CDR3 spans 12 amino acids. V lost 2 bases, J lost 7 bases, and 6 bases lay in between.

This chain's CDR3 is CASSSSGTVYEQYF. The CDR3 DNA sequence: TGTGCCAGCAGTTCCTCCGGGACAGTTTACGAGCAGTACTTC. This chain uses TRBV28 with TRBJ2-7; TRBD1 aligns across 7 bases. Looked up from germline, CDR1 is MDHEN and CDR2 is SYDVKM. There are 14 residues in the CDR3. V was clipped by 4 bases and J by 4 bases; unmatched bases: 7.

The J gene is TRBJ2-7, the V gene TRBV7-6; no firm D call. V was clipped by 3 bases and J by 1 base, with 25 bases between them. This CDR3 is 19 amino acids long. CDR1 is SGHVS and CDR2 is FNYEAQ in the germline V gene. The CDR3 spells CASSFDNRRTVTQSYEQYF. CDR3 nucleotides: TGTGCCAGCAGCTTCGATAACCGGCGTACGGTGACCCAGTCCTACGAGCAGTACTTC.

The V call is TRBV4-1, the J call TRBJ2-1, with 15 nucleotides matching TRBD2. Looked up from germline, CDR1 is MGHRA and CDR2 is YSYEKL. The V segment lost 4 bases and the J segment 1 base; nucleotides outside the gene matches: 14. The CDR3 contains 21 residues. In DNA form, the CDR3 reads TGCGCCAGCAGCCCCCGGTCGTTAGGACTAGCGGGAGGGTTTTCCTACAATGAGCAGTTCTTC. Protein: CASSPRSLGLAGGFSYNEQFF.

This sequence joins TRBV28 and TRBJ2-7, with TRBD2 matching 7 bases. The trim removed 5 bases at V and 7 bases at J, leaving 11 bases unmatched. The CDR3 runs to 14 residues. Germline V lookup: CDR1 MDHEN, CDR2 SYDVKM. The chain's CDR3 is CASSLMGGSGEQYF. CDR3 DNA sequence: TGTGCCAGCAGTCTCATGGGGGGGAGCGGGGAGCAGTACTTC.

This chain uses TRBV6-4 with TRBJ2-3; TRBD2 is a possible D gene (6 bases). V lost 2 bases and J 0 bases, leaving 6 bases between the germline ends. The germline V gene has CDR1 MRHNA and CDR2 SNTAGT. The CDR3 is 14 residues long. This CDR3 reads CASSDGTSTDTQYF. The CDR3, as DNA: TGTGCCAGCAGTGACGGGACTAGCACAGATACGCAGTATTTT.

The genes are TRBV3-1 (or the pseudogene TRBV3-2) and TRBJ1-5; D ambiguous. Germline V gene data show CDR1 as LGHDT and CDR2 as YNNKEL (reference sequence). V was pared by 5 bases and J by 1 base, with 9 bases between. The CDR3 contains 14 residues. The CDR3 nucleotides are TGTGCCAGCAGCGCTCTGTTAAGCAATCAGCCCCAGCATTTT. As protein: CASSALLSNQPQHF.

The chain uses TRBV7-9 and TRBJ2-1; D might be TRBD2 (5 bases). Between the trimmed V and J ends, which lost 3 bases and 9 bases, there was a span of 12 bases. Per the germline V gene, CDR1 is SEHNR and CDR2 is FQNEAQ (reference sequence). The CDR3 has 13 residues. CDR3 in DNA: TGTGCCAGCAGCTTCGGGTTGCGGGTTGAGCAGTTCTTC. It codes for CASSFGLRVEQFF.